The 15 T cell receptor beta chains presented below share a single source sample, sequenced in a study of T cell changes during pregnancy in multiple sclerosis. Some clones are missing from TCRdb's copy, which holds only in-frame ones; the method was immunoSEQ multiplex PCR. Of 100,000 or so clones listed, approximately 91% are singletons. Sequenced here: peripheral blood, sampled after pregnancy. These receptors originate from a female donor with multiple sclerosis, enrolled in a pregnancy study.

This chain connects TRBV27 to TRBJ1-5; 7 bases match TRBD1. This CDR3 is built from 14 residues. The junction had 4 bases not matched to a gene; V was cut back by 3 bases and J by 5 bases. Germline loops: CDR1 MNHEY, CDR2 SMNVEV (reference sequence). DNA of the CDR3: TGTGCCAGCAGTTTCGACAGGGTGGATCAGCCCCAGCATTTT. It encodes CASSFDRVDQPQHF.

The chain's CDR3 is CASSFKRQETQYF. The DNA of the CDR3 is TGCGCCAGCAGCTTTAAGCGCCAAGAGACCCAGTACTTC. This chain connects TRBV5-1 to TRBJ2-5; D remains unclear. V was shortened by 2 bases and J by 1 base, with 6 bases between the two germline ends. This CDR3 is 13 amino acids long. Germline assignment: CDR1 SGHRS and CDR2 YFSETQ.

The J gene is TRBJ2-3, the V gene TRBV7-9, with TRBD1 identical over 7 bases. CDR3 size: 17 residues. CDR1 is SEHNR, CDR2 FQNEAQ, per germline (reference sequence). With 1 base clipped from V and 2 bases from J, the junction kept 9 bases outside the gene matches. CDR3 sequence (DNA): TGTGCCAGCAGCTTAGGAGTCTGGGACAGAGACACAGATACGCAGTATTTT. Residues: CASSLGVWDRDTDTQYF.

V is TRBV2 and J is TRBJ1-2; D gene uncertain. V dropped 4 bases and J dropped 8 bases, with 11 bases sitting between them. The V gene's germline CDR1 is SNHLY and CDR2 FYNNEI. This CDR3 is 12 amino acids long. CDR3 sequence: CASSVDIGGYTF. The CDR3 nucleotides are TGTGCCAGCAGTGTCGACATTGGAGGCTACACCTTC.

The chain links TRBV7-8 to TRBJ1-3; no reliable D call. Germline values: CDR1 SGHVS, CDR2 FQNEAQ. CDR3 length equals 14 residues. V was pared by 5 bases and J by 4 bases, with 12 bases between. In DNA, the CDR3 is TGTGCCAGCAGCCCGGCGGGTGCGGGAAACACCATATATTTT. Encoded protein: CASSPAGAGNTIYF.

This chain joins TRBV5-1 and TRBJ1-4; weak D call: TRBD1 (5 bases). V was clipped by 0 bases and J by 2 bases, with 11 bases between them. The CDR3 runs to 16 residues. Per germline, CDR1 SGHRS and CDR2 YFSETQ. This CDR3 reads CASSLEGGVTNEKLFF. The DNA of the CDR3 is TGCGCCAGCAGCTTGGAGGGAGGGGTTACTAATGAAAAACTGTTTTTT.

The rearrangement links TRBV9 to TRBJ1-2; 8 nucleotides agree with TRBD1. The germline V gene encodes CDR1 SGDLS and CDR2 YYNGEE. With 4 bases clipped from V and 2 bases from J, the junction kept 7 bases outside the gene matches. The CDR3 is 15 residues long. CDR3 protein: CASSHGTGSNYGYTF. Written as DNA, the CDR3 is TGTGCCAGCAGCCACGGGACAGGATCAAACTATGGCTACACCTTC.

Only a few counts were recorded for this clone. The CDR3: CASSLRQGLDSPLHF. In DNA, the CDR3 is TGTGCCAGCAGCCTCCGACAGGGTTTGGACTCACCCCTCCACTTT. The V gene is TRBV5-6, the J gene TRBJ1-6; 7 bases agree with TRBD1. V shed 4 bases, J shed 10 bases, and the junction held 11 bases outside the gene matches. CDR3 length equals 15 residues. Germline V gives CDR1 SGHDT, CDR2 YYEEEE.

This sequence joins TRBV5-6 and TRBJ1-4; 9 bases are a match to TRBD1. Germline V gene sequence: CDR1 SGHDT, CDR2 YYEEEE. The CDR3 has 14 residues. V shed 6 bases, J shed 7 bases, and the junction held 7 bases outside the gene matches. The CDR3 DNA reads TGTGCCAGCACCAGACAGGGGGTTGCTGAAAAACTGTTTTTT. Amino acid sequence: CASTRQGVAEKLFF.

This chain joins TRBV10-2 and TRBJ1-4; the match to TRBD1 covers 7 bases. V shed 4 bases, J shed 4 bases, and the junction held 9 bases outside the gene matches. This CDR3 is 16 amino acids long. CDR1 is WSHSY, CDR2 SAAADI, per germline. The CDR3 loop reads CASSGIPGTDNEKLFF. The CDR3 DNA reads TGCGCCAGCAGTGGGATACCCGGGACAGATAATGAAAAACTGTTTTTT.

The V gene is TRBV6-1, the J gene TRBJ2-7, with D possibly matching TRBD1 (5 bases). CDR1 and CDR2 (germline): MNHNS, SASEGT. CDR3 length: 17 residues. V was trimmed by 0 bases and J by 8 bases, leaving 23 bases between them. Here the CDR3 reads CASSEANFAQVGAKQYF. The CDR3 DNA reads TGTGCCAGCAGTGAAGCCAATTTTGCACAGGTCGGCGCCAAGCAGTACTTC.

CDR3 coding DNA: TGTGCCAGCAGCCTCTGGCGACAGGGGGCAACCGGGGAGCTGTTTTTT. Protein: CASSLWRQGATGELFF. This chain links TRBV11-2 with TRBJ2-2; 10 positions match TRBD1. V lost 5 bases, J lost 5 bases, and 8 bases stayed unmatched. The CDR3 runs to 16 residues. Germline V lookup: CDR1 SGHAT, CDR2 FQNNGV.

The chain combines TRBV6-6 with TRBJ1-2, with 8 positions matching TRBD1. This CDR3 region has 15 residues. Germline assignment: CDR1 MNHNY and CDR2 SVGAGI (reference sequence). V was clipped by 5 bases and J by 6 bases; unmatched bases: 11. The CDR3 DNA follows: TGTGCCAGCAGTCGAAACCGACAGGGGTTGCATGGCTACACCTTC. Protein: CASSRNRQGLHGYTF.

The CDR3 bases are TGTGCCAGCAGCCAGGCCGCTACACTAGCGGGGGGCGAGCAGTACTTC. Translating it yields CASSQAATLAGGEQYF. The chain recombines TRBV11-2 with TRBJ2-7, with 12 bases identical to TRBD2. The V gene's germline CDR1 is SGHAT and CDR2 FQNNGV. With 5 bases clipped from V and 6 bases from J, the junction kept 11 bases outside the gene matches. This CDR3 spans 16 amino acids.

This chain joins TRBV7-6 and TRBJ1-6; no firm D call. The CDR3 loop spans 14 amino acids. Germline lookup yields CDR1 SGHVS and CDR2 FNYEAQ. Trimming pared 5 bases from V and 9 bases from J, leaving 14 bases between. CDR3 in amino acids: CASSRLSAGSPLHF. The DNA for the CDR3 is TGTGCCAGCAGCCGTCTGTCTGCGGGTTCACCCCTCCACTTT.